This T cell receptor (beta chain) was captured by sequencing in a study of shared T cell receptors in the human thymus. Regarding this clone: Additional DNA sequences in this sample encode the identical CDR3.

V lost 4 bases, J lost 5 bases, and 2 bases stayed unmatched. The CDR3 contains 13 residues. In germline, CDR1 is MNHEY, CDR2 SMNVEV (reference sequence). Sequencing was performed with immunoSEQ multiplex PCR; in TCRdb, only in-frame clones are kept and a portion is missing. The sample contains hundreds of thousands of clones, approximately 87% of which appear only once. Separately, the same data were catalogued under a study of human thymus T cells.

V and J are TRBV27 and TRBJ1-5; 7 nucleotides align to TRBD1. The sequenced sample was thymocytes. This TCR came from a boy younger than two with a congenital heart defect. The CDR3 here is CASSSGGHQPQHF. DNA of the CDR3: TGTGCCAGCAGTTCAGGGGGGCATCAGCCCCAGCATTTT.